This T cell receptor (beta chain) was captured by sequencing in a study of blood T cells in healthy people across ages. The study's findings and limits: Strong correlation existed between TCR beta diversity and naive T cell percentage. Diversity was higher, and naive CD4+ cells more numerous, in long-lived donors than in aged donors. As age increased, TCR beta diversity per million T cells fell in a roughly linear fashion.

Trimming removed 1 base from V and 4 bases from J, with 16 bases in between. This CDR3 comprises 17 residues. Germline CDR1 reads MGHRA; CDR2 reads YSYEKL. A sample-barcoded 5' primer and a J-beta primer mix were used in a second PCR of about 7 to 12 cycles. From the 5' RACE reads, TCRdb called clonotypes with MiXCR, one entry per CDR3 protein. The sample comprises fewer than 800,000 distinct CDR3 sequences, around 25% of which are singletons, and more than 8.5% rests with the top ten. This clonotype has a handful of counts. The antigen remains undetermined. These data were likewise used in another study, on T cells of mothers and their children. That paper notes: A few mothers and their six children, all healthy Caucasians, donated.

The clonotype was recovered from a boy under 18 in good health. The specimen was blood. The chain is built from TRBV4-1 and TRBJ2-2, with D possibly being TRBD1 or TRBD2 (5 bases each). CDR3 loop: CASSQVFTGPFTGELFF. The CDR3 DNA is TGCGCCAGCAGCCAAGTCTTTACGGGGCCCTTCACCGGGGAGCTGTTTTTT.